This T cell receptor beta chain originates from a study of T-cell reconstitution after alpha-beta-depleted transplantation in children. V dropped 1 base and J dropped 2 bases, with 9 bases sitting between them. The CDR3 covers 15 residues. CDR1 SGHRS and CDR2 YFSETQ come from the germline V gene. Construction of the TCRbeta library involved unique molecular identifiers. A single record per CDR3 protein comes from TCRdb applying MiXCR to the PCR reads. The profile shows about 370,000 distinct CDR3 sequences, roughly 20% of them singletons. There are many counts of this clonotype. The input for sequencing was PBMCs from the stem cell graft donor, taken from the stem cell graft. The clonotype originates from a human donor who donated a stem cell graft to a child with acute myeloid leukemia. The J gene is TRBJ2-2, the V gene TRBV5-1; a possible D gene is TRBD1 (5 bases). The CDR3 region has the DNA TGCGCCAGCAGCTTGACAGGCCTCAACACCGGGGAGCTGTTTTTT. It is translated as CASSLTGLNTGELFF. Full variable domain (remainder filled in from reference TRBV5-1 and TRBJ2-2): KAGVTQTPRYLIKTRGQQVTLSCSPISGHRSVSWYQQTPGQGLQFLFEYFSETQRNKGNFPGRFSGRQFSNSRSEMNVSTLELGDSALYLCASSLTGLNTGELFFGEGSRLTVL.